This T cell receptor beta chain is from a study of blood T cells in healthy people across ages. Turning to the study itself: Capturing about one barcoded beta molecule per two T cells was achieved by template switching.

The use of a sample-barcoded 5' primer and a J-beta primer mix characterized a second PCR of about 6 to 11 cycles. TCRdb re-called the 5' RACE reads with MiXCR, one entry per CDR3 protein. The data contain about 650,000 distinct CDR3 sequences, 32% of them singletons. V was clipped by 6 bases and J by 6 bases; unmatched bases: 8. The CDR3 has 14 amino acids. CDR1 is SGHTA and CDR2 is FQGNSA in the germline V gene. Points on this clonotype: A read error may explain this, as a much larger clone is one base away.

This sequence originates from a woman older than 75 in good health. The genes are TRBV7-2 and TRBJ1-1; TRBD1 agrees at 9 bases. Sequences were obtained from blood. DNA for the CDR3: TGTGCCAGCAGGATACAGGGGGCGAGGTCTGAAGCTTTCTTT. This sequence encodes CASRIQGARSEAFF.